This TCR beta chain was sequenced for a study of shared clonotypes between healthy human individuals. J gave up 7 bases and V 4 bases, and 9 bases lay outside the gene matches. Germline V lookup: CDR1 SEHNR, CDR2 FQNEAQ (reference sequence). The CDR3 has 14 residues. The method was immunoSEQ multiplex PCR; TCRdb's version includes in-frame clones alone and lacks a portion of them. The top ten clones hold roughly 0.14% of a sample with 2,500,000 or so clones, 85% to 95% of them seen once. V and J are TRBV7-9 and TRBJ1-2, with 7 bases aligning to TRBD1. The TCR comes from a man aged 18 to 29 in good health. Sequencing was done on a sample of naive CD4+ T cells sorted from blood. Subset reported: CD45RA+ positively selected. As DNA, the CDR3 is TGTGCCAGCAGCTCCAGAACAGGGGAGGCTGGCTACACCTTC. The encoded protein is CASSSRTGEAGYTF.